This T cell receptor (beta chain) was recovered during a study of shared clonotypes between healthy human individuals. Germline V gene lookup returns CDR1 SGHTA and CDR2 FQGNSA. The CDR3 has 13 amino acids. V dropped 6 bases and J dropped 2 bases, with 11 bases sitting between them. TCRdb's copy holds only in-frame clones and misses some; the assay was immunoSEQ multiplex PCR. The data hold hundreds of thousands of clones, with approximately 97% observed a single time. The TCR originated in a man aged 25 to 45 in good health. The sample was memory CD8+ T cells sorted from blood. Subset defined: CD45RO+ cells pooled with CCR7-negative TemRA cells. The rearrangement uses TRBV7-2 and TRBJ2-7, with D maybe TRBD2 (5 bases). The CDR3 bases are TGTGCCAGCAGGGGTAGCGATACCTACGAGCAGTACTTC. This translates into CASRGSDTYEQYF.